These T cell receptor beta chains were read from a single sample in a study of cytomegalovirus exposure and HLA in healthy donors. The protocol was immunoSEQ multiplex PCR, while the TCRdb copy is restricted to in-frame clones and leaves out a portion. The repertoire holds about 150,000 clones, with roughly 75% as singletons. The sample comprised PBMCs. These TCRs come from a woman aged 50 to 60 in good health and CMV-seropositive. CDR3s include the opening cysteine and the closing phenylalanine or tryptophan. D genes are given only for firm matches. Rows give clone size only sometimes, using once, few, many, or a class for an expanded clone.

-	TRBV28	TRBJ2-1	TRBD1	CASSLYGDRIIYNEQFF	TGTGCCAGCAGTTTATATGGGGACAGGATTATCTACAATGAGCAGTTCTTC
-	TRBV7-8	TRBJ2-1	TRBD1	CASSLRQGSYNEQFF	TGTGCCAGCAGCCTCCGACAGGGGTCCTACAATGAGCAGTTCTTC
once	TRBV9	TRBJ2-7	-	CASSVDGTASYEQYF	TGTGCCAGCAGCGTAGACGGAACAGCCTCCTACGAGCAGTACTTC
-	TRBV14	TRBJ2-1	TRBD1	CASSHLGTGGGNEQFF	TGTGCCAGCAGCCACCTCGGGACAGGGGGAGGCAATGAGCAGTTCTTC
-	TRBV30	TRBJ1-2	-	CAWGHTYGYTF	TGTGCCTGGGGACATACCTATGGCTACACCTTC
-	TRBV4-3	TRBJ2-4	-	CASSQGPGTKNIQYF	TGCGCCAGCAGCCAAGGGCCCGGGACCAAAAACATTCAGTACTTC
few	TRBV7-2	TRBJ1-1	-	CASSTRVGGGTEAFF	TGTGCCAGCAGCACTAGAGTAGGGGGGGGCACTGAAGCTTTCTTT
-	TRBV4-3	TRBJ1-5	TRBD1	CASSQGTGAENQPQHF	TGCGCCAGCAGCCAAGGGACAGGGGCGGAAAATCAGCCCCAGCATTTT
-	TRBV29-1	TRBJ1-4	-	CSVEDGGGAYEKLFF	TGCAGCGTTGAAGATGGCGGGGGCGCCTACGAAAAACTGTTTTTT
-	TRBV7-2	TRBJ2-2	TRBD2	CASAWTSYTGELFF	TGTGCCAGCGCTTGGACTAGCTACACCGGGGAGCTGTTTTTT
-	TRBV2	TRBJ1-1	-	CASRAWSVNTEAFF	TGTGCCAGCAGGGCTTGGAGTGTGAACACTGAAGCTTTCTTT
-	TRBV7-2	TRBJ2-2	-	CASSLRGSNTGELFF	TGTGCCAGCAGCTTAAGAGGTTCGAACACCGGGGAGCTGTTTTTT
-	TRBV6-5	TRBJ1-4	-	CASSYSRGATNEKLFF	TGTGCCAGCAGTTACTCAAGGGGTGCGACTAATGAAAAACTGTTTTTT
-	TRBV11-1	TRBJ2-7	-	CASSLQGYEQYF	TGTGCCAGCAGCCTACAGGGCTACGAGCAGTACTTC
-	TRBV10-3	TRBJ2-2	TRBD1	CAISRQGDTGELFF	TGTGCCATATCCCGACAGGGAGACACCGGGGAGCTGTTTTTT
once	TRBV27	TRBJ2-7	-	CASSYDSRGAYEQYF	TGTGCCAGCAGTTACGACAGCAGGGGGGCCTACGAGCAGTACTTC
-	TRBV13	TRBJ2-1	TRBD2	CASSYQAGGSSNEQFF	TGTGCCAGCAGCTACCAAGCGGGGGGGTCCTCCAATGAGCAGTTCTTC
-	TRBV15	TRBJ2-3	-	CATSRPGGWTDTQYF	TGTGCCACCAGCAGGCCGGGTGGATGGACAGATACGCAGTATTTT
-	TRBV7-3	TRBJ2-2	TRBD1	CASSPDREFPGELFF	TGTGCCAGCAGCCCGGACAGGGAGTTTCCCGGGGAGCTGTTTTTT
-	TRBV5-6	TRBJ2-6	-	CASSQGPGANVLTF	TGTGCCAGCAGCCAGGGTCCTGGGGCCAACGTCCTGACTTTC
-	TRBV4-1	TRBJ1-2	TRBD1	CASSPLGETGNYGYTF	TGCGCCAGCAGCCCCCTCGGGGAGACAGGGAACTATGGCTACACCTTC
-	TRBV7-2	TRBJ1-5	TRBD1	CASTGGEWGRDQPQHF	TGTGCCAGTACAGGGGGCGAATGGGGTCGGGATCAGCCCCAGCATTTT
-	TRBV7-3	TRBJ2-1	-	CASSLTSGGLYNEQFF	TGTGCCAGCAGCTTAACGTCCGGCGGGCTCTACAATGAGCAGTTCTTC
-	TRBV15	TRBJ2-7	-	CATSREGLDPYEQYF	TGTGCCACCAGCAGAGAGGGGCTGGATCCCTACGAGCAGTACTTC
-	TRBV27	TRBJ2-3	-	CASTGRGTDTQYF	TGTGCCAGCACTGGGCGGGGCACAGATACGCAGTATTTT
once	TRBV10-3	TRBJ1-2	-	CAISAHTANYGYTF	TGTGCCATCAGTGCGCACACCGCTAACTATGGCTACACCTTC
-	TRBV6-5	TRBJ1-5	-	CASSPSRGQPQHF	TGTGCCAGCAGTCCAAGCCGAGGACAGCCCCAGCATTTT
-	TRBV5-1	TRBJ2-5	TRBD1	CASSRTGGLETQYF	TGCGCCAGCAGTCGGACAGGGGGCTTGGAGACCCAGTACTTC
once	TRBV5-1	TRBJ1-4	TRBD1	CASSSAGTGGRNEKLFF	TGCGCCAGCAGCAGCGCCGGGACAGGGGGGAGGAATGAAAAACTGTTTTTT
-	TRBV5-1	TRBJ1-3	-	CASSFDFSGNTIYF	TGCGCCAGCAGCTTCGACTTCTCTGGAAACACCATATATTTT
-	TRBV4-3	TRBJ2-1	TRBD2	CASSQTGLAAYNEQFF	TGCGCCAGCAGCCAAACTGGACTAGCGGCCTACAATGAGCAGTTCTTC
-	TRBV2	TRBJ2-5	-	CASRMDLGRLETQYF	TGTGCCAGCAGAATGGACCTTGGGAGGTTAGAGACCCAGTACTTC
-	TRBV6-4	TRBJ1-5	-	CASSGGLGQPQHF	TGTGCCAGCAGTGGGGGGCTCGGTCAGCCCCAGCATTTT
-	TRBV7-9	TRBJ2-1	TRBD2	CASSPREAGYYNEQFF	TGTGCCAGCAGCCCCCGGGAAGCGGGGTACTACAATGAGCAGTTCTTC
-	TRBV9	TRBJ2-1	-	CASSVGLNNEQFF	TGTGCCAGCAGCGTGGGGCTGAACAATGAGCAGTTCTTC
-	TRBV5-1	TRBJ2-5	TRBD2	CASSLTRGKQETQYF	TGCGCCAGCAGCTTGACGCGGGGGAAGCAAGAGACCCAGTACTTC
-	TRBV13	TRBJ2-1	TRBD2	CASSLGGRAYNEQFF	TGTGCCAGCAGCTTAGGCGGGAGGGCCTACAATGAGCAGTTCTTC
-	TRBV4-3	TRBJ1-6	-	CASSRNKGPGSPLHF	TGCGCCAGCAGCCGCAACAAAGGACCGGGGTCACCCCTCCACTTT
-	TRBV2	TRBJ1-3	-	CASNPRDSGNTIYF	TGTGCCAGCAATCCGAGGGACTCTGGAAACACCATATATTTT
-	TRBV4-2	TRBJ1-4	-	CASSQENGQLFF	TGTGCCAGCAGCCAAGAGAACGGTCAACTGTTTTTT
-	TRBV27	TRBJ2-1	TRBD2	CASSFQGLAGVGSEQFF	TGTGCCAGCAGCTTCCAGGGACTAGCGGGAGTAGGAAGTGAGCAGTTCTTC
-	TRBV7-9	TRBJ1-2	TRBD1	CASSQIRAGGNYGYTF	TGTGCCAGCAGCCAAATCCGTGCAGGGGGAAACTATGGCTACACCTTC
-	TRBV5-4	TRBJ2-1	TRBD1	CASSYSGTGKRLFF	TGTGCCAGCAGCTATTCCGGGACAGGGAAGAGACTGTTCTTC
-	TRBV6-6	TRBJ1-2	-	CASSFRGGYTF	TGTGCCAGCAGTTTCAGAGGAGGCTACACCTTC
-	TRBV29-1	TRBJ2-1	TRBD2	CSVEEASGIYEQFF	TGCAGCGTTGAAGAGGCTAGCGGGATCTATGAGCAGTTCTTC
-	TRBV6-1	TRBJ2-4	TRBD2	CASSVSGGIAKNIQYF	TGTGCCAGCAGTGTTTCCGGGGGGATAGCCAAAAACATTCAGTACTTC
-	TRBV30	TRBJ2-5	TRBD2	CAWSRQPSGSGGTQYF	TGTGCCTGGAGTCGACAGCCTAGCGGGAGCGGAGGGACCCAGTACTTC
few	TRBV7-9	TRBJ2-7	TRBD2	CSSSLGSGGAYEQYF	TGTTCCAGCAGCTTAGGGAGCGGGGGGGCGTACGAGCAGTACTTC
once	TRBV5-1	TRBJ1-4	-	CASRQLATNEKLFF	TGCGCCAGCAGACAGCTCGCAACTAATGAAAAACTGTTTTTT